This T cell receptor beta chain stems from a study of blood T cells in healthy people across ages. Whole-study results and caveats: The authors considered diversity estimates from one million T cells to be underestimates.

The CDR3 extends over 14 amino acids. Germline values: CDR1 LGHNA, CDR2 YNFKEQ. V lost 4 bases, J lost 4 bases, and 13 bases lay in between. This clonotype was seen only a few times. Antigen: not known. Sample-barcoded 5' priming and a J-beta primer mix drove a second PCR of 7 to 11 cycles. TCRdb reprocessed the 5' RACE reads with MiXCR, giving one entry per CDR3 protein. This table holds roughly 700,000 distinct CDR3 sequences, 25% found once. These data were also reused for a study on T cells of mothers and their children. That report adds: Healthy Caucasian mothers, three in number, and their six children were the donors. Among related mother-child pairs, overlap was slightly higher than in unrelated pairs, though not significantly.

The sample comprised blood. This sequence was found in a boy aged 10-17 years in good health. The gene calls are TRBV4-2 and TRBJ1-2; weak D call: TRBD1 (5 bases). The CDR3 DNA reads as TGTGCCAGCAGCCGCACCCCTACAGGCTATGGCTACACCTTC. This encodes CASSRTPTGYGYTF.